Listed here are 26 T cell receptor beta chains from one sample, sequenced in a study of beta chain features in type 1 diabetes. Expressed TCRB transcripts were sequenced because the isolated RNA had all been reverse transcribed beforehand. TCRdb's table, derived via immunoSEQ multiplex PCR, lists solely in-frame clones and lacks some. This sample carries roughly 500,000 clones, 30% of them seen once, and the ten largest clones take 0.05% to 0.065%. What was sequenced was naive CD4+ T cells from blood. Receptors originate from a man aged 18-30 years in good health.

This chain links TRBV9 with TRBJ1-1; D remains ambiguous. Germline V gives CDR1 SGDLS, CDR2 YYNGEE. The V gene lost 7 bases and the J gene lost 1 base, with 14 bases spanning the gap. CDR3 length: 14 residues. The CDR3 coding sequence is TGTGCCAGCGGGTCGCGGGGTTGGAACACTGAAGCTTTCTTT. Translating it yields CASGSRGWNTEAFF.

The chain employs TRBV18 and TRBJ2-7; tentatively, D is TRBD2 (5 bases). V lost 8 bases and J 2 bases, leaving 13 bases between the germline ends. The length of the CDR3 is 13 residues. Germline CDR1 is KGHSH and CDR2 is LQKENI. CDR3 residues: CASGEGSTYEQYF. The CDR3 coding sequence is TGTGCCAGCGGAGAGGGTAGTACCTACGAGCAGTACTTC.

As regards this clone: This sample also contains other DNA sequences that code for the same CDR3. The CDR3 DNA is TGTGCCAGCAGTATCTCAGGGGGCAGCTACGAGCAGTACTTC. As protein: CASSISGGSYEQYF. This sequence joins TRBV28 and TRBJ2-7; 8 nucleotides match TRBD1. The V gene's germline CDR1 is MDHEN and CDR2 SYDVKM. The V gene end was trimmed by 5 bases and the J gene end by 3 bases; junction bases not matched to a gene: 6. This CDR3 is 14 amino acids long.

This clone was detected only a few times. A read error is possible here, since a much larger clone lies one base away. In the same sample, other DNA sequences code for this CDR3. The chain links TRBV7-9 to TRBJ2-3, with unresolved D. The V gene lost 6 bases and the J gene lost 0 bases, with 4 bases spanning the gap. There are 12 residues in the CDR3. Germline values: CDR1 SEHNR, CDR2 FQNEAQ (reference sequence). The CDR3 nucleotides read TGTGCCAGCAGTTTTAGCACAGATACGCAGTATTTT. This encodes CASSFSTDTQYF.

On this clone: One base away lies a much larger clone, so this may be a sequencing read error. This same CDR3 is encoded by further DNA sequences in the sample. V usage is TRBV7-3 and J usage is TRBJ2-3; 9 nucleotides match TRBD2. V lost 5 bases to trimming and J lost 1 base; unmatched junction nucleotides: 1. The CDR3 consists of 14 residues. Per the germline V gene, CDR1 is SGHTA and CDR2 is FQGTGA. The CDR3 reads CASSRTSGTDTQYF. The CDR3 bases are TGTGCCAGCAGCAGGACTAGCGGCACAGATACGCAGTATTTT.

Details on this clone: The sample holds other DNA sequences that translate to the same CDR3. This rearrangement joins TRBV2 to TRBJ2-7; D not certain. CDR3 length: 12 amino acids. Germline CDR1 and CDR2: SNHLY and FYNNEI. The ends were cut back, 6 bases at V and 1 base at J, with 7 bases in the middle. CDR3 sequence (DNA): TGTGCCAGCAGCGGTGATTCCTACGAGCAGTACTTC. It specifies CASSGDSYEQYF.

With regard to this clone: An end of the junction differs from the germline gene, which may be a read error. The V call is TRBV7-2, the J call TRBJ1-2; TRBD1 is a possible D gene (5 bases). CDR1 and CDR2 from the germline V gene are SGHTA and FQGNSA. This CDR3 is 12 amino acids long. CDR3 amino acids: CASSFRDRGDTF. As DNA, the CDR3 is TGTGCCAGCAGCTTCCGGGACCGTGGCGACACCTTC.

The chain combines TRBV6-6 with TRBJ2-1; TRBD2 aligns across 10 bases. Germline CDR1 is MNHNY and CDR2 is SVGAGI (reference sequence). CDR3 length: 15 residues. The trim removed 1 base at V and 6 bases at J, leaving 3 bases unmatched. CDR3 in amino acids: CASSYWASGSNEQFF. DNA of the CDR3: TGTGCCAGCAGTTACTGGGCTAGCGGGAGCAATGAGCAGTTCTTC.

The chain combines TRBV7-2 with TRBJ2-5; a possible D gene is TRBD2 (5 bases). The germline gives CDR1 SGHTA, CDR2 FQGNSA. The CDR3 contains 15 residues. Trimming took off 4 bases at V and 0 bases at J, with 12 bases between the two ends. The chain's CDR3 is CASSWVYGNQETQYF. For the CDR3, the DNA is TGTGCCAGCAGCTGGGTCTACGGGAACCAAGAGACCCAGTACTTC.

The chain uses TRBV29-1 and TRBJ2-3; TRBD1 matches at 7 bases. Looked up from germline, CDR1 is SQVTM and CDR2 is ANQGSEA. After removal of 3 bases from V and 0 bases from J, the junction contained 6 bases not matched to a gene. This CDR3 comprises 15 residues. The CDR3: CSVETGITSTDTQYF. The CDR3 DNA follows: TGCAGCGTTGAGACAGGGATAACTAGCACAGATACGCAGTATTTT.

CDR3 sequence (DNA): TGTGCCAGCACCGCTGGAACCATTAGGGCAGATACGCAGTATTTT. Translation gives CASTAGTIRADTQYF. The chain joins TRBV21-1 to TRBJ2-3. TRBV21-1 is an annotated pseudogene. CDR3 length equals 15 residues.

In this sample, this clone turned up a few times. The chain carries TRBV30 and TRBJ1-5; possible D gene TRBD1, 5 bases. Trimming pared 5 bases from V and 7 bases from J, leaving 18 bases between. The CDR3 sequence is 14 residues long. CDR1 is GTSNPN, CDR2 SVGIG, per germline (reference sequence). The CDR3 DNA reads as TGTGCCTGGTCCGGGGGTACTCGCGGACAGCCCCAGCATTTT. Protein product: CAWSGGTRGQPQHF.

This clone was seen a few times. The rearrangement uses TRBV10-3 and TRBJ1-1; D unresolved. The CDR3 covers 13 residues. The germline CDR1 and CDR2 sequences are ENHRY and SYGVKD. V was trimmed by 2 bases and J by 10 bases, leaving 14 bases between them. DNA for the CDR3: TGTGCCATCAGTGAGCGGGAAAAGGCGCGAGCTTTCTTT. Its protein product is CAISEREKARAFF.

The V gene is TRBV9, the J gene TRBJ2-3, with 9 nucleotides matching TRBD2. V lost 4 bases to trimming and J lost 2 bases; unmatched junction nucleotides: 8. The CDR3 is 16 amino acids. Germline CDR1 SGDLS, CDR2 YYNGEE. The DNA of the CDR3 is TGTGCCAGCAGCCCGGGGACTAGCACCGACACAGATACGCAGTATTTT. It codes for CASSPGTSTDTDTQYF.

This clone occurred a few times. CDR3 nucleotide sequence: TGTGCCAGCAGTTCCGCGATCCTCTACAATGAGCAGTTCTTC. Its translation is CASSSAILYNEQFF. V usage is TRBV27 and J usage is TRBJ2-1, with unresolved D. The V gene's germline CDR1 is MNHEY and CDR2 SMNVEV (reference sequence). The V and J ends lost 4 bases and 3 bases respectively, with 10 bases between them. CDR3 length: 14 amino acids.

This chain connects TRBV29-1 to TRBJ2-2; D is perhaps TRBD2 (5 bases). The CDR3 loop spans 17 amino acids. With 5 bases removed from V and 0 bases from J, the gap between germline ends came to 19 bases. Germline V gene lookup returns CDR1 SQVTM and CDR2 ANQGSEA. The CDR3 region is CSVQHRLISPNTGELFF. The CDR3, as DNA: TGCAGCGTTCAACACCGACTAATATCTCCGAACACCGGGGAGCTGTTTTTT.

This clone showed up just a few times. The gene calls are TRBV5-1 and TRBJ2-3, with 7 bases fitting TRBD2. This CDR3 region has 17 residues. Per the germline V gene, CDR1 is SGHRS and CDR2 is YFSETQ. J lost 4 bases, V lost 1 base, and 12 bases had no gene match. CDR3 DNA: TGCGCCAGCAGCTTGAGCTTAAGCGGGAACTTCGCAGATACGCAGTATTTT. Translating it yields CASSLSLSGNFADTQYF.

This clone was counted a few times. The V call is TRBV28, the J call TRBJ2-1; maybe TRBD2 (5 bases). From germline, CDR1 is MDHEN and CDR2 SYDVKM. The V gene lost 6 bases and the J gene lost 10 bases, with 10 bases spanning the gap. This CDR3 contains 11 residues. As DNA, the CDR3 is TGTGCCAGCAGGGAGGTCTACGAGCAGTTCTTC. Its protein is CASREVYEQFF.

The V gene is TRBV2, the J gene TRBJ2-3; TRBD1 matches at 8 bases. After removal of 7 bases from V and 3 bases from J, the junction contained 6 bases not matched to a gene. Germline CDR1 is SNHLY and CDR2 is FYNNEI. This CDR3 is 14 amino acids long. DNA of the CDR3: TGTGCCAGCAACGGACAGGGAAGGACAGATACGCAGTATTTT. It yields the protein CASNGQGRTDTQYF.

This chain connects TRBV20-1 to TRBJ1-2, with D tentatively TRBD1 (5 bases). V was trimmed by 6 bases and J by 4 bases, leaving 9 bases between them. Per germline, CDR1 DFQATT and CDR2 SNEGSKA (reference sequence). CDR3 length: 11 amino acids. DNA of the CDR3: TGCAGTGCGGGACCGTTCTATGGCTACACCTTC. Translation gives CSAGPFYGYTF.

This clone was observed a handful of times. V gene TRBV30 combines with J gene TRBJ1-5, with D maybe TRBD1 (5 bases). V was pared by 8 bases and J by 4 bases, with 9 bases between. This CDR3 spans 11 amino acids. From germline, CDR1 is GTSNPN and CDR2 SVGIG (reference sequence). CDR3 amino acids: CAREGNQPQHF. The CDR3 DNA reads TGTGCCAGAGAGGGGAATCAGCCCCAGCATTTT.

The chain joins TRBV30 to TRBJ2-3, with D perhaps TRBD1 or TRBD2 (6 bases each). Between the trimmed V and J ends, which lost 0 bases and 3 bases, there was a span of 25 bases. Looked up from germline, CDR1 is GTSNPN and CDR2 is SVGIG (reference sequence). There are 19 residues in the CDR3. The CDR3 protein is CAWSVPGGGHGGGTDTQYF. The CDR3 DNA reads as TGTGCCTGGAGTGTACCCGGTGGGGGGCACGGGGGAGGAACAGATACGCAGTATTTT.

The rearrangement uses TRBV29-1 and TRBJ2-1; no clear D gene. The CDR3 is made up of 15 amino acids. V lost 7 bases, J lost 3 bases, and 19 bases lay in between. Germline CDR1 reads SQVTM; CDR2 reads ANQGSEA. The CDR3 nucleotides are TGCAGCGCCCGAGGTAGCTCCCCGGTCTACAATGAGCAGTTCTTC. This encodes CSARGSSPVYNEQFF.

The rearrangement joins TRBV2 to TRBJ1-5; D not certain. Germline CDR1 is SNHLY and CDR2 is FYNNEI. The CDR3 runs 14 residues. V was clipped by 0 bases and J by 1 base, with 4 bases between them. CDR3 loop: CASSEAQSNQPQHF. In DNA, the CDR3 is TGTGCCAGCAGTGAAGCGCAGAGCAATCAGCCCCAGCATTTT.

This chain links TRBV20-1 with TRBJ2-3; D unresolved. V was shortened by 7 bases and J by 1 base, with 6 bases between the two germline ends. Germline V gene data show CDR1 as DFQATT and CDR2 as SNEGSKA (reference sequence). The CDR3 is 11 residues long. The CDR3 region is CSVGRTDTQYF. CDR3 bases: TGCAGTGTCGGCCGCACAGATACGCAGTATTTT.

J is TRBJ2-3 and V is TRBV5-4; 8 nucleotides match TRBD1. The CDR3 loop spans 14 amino acids. Germline trimming cut 4 bases from V and 4 bases from J; bases unmatched to any gene: 5. Germline CDR1 and CDR2: SGHNT and YYREEE (reference sequence). The CDR3 reads CASSPGQGSDTQYF. The CDR3 nucleotides read TGTGCCAGCAGCCCTGGACAGGGTTCAGATACGCAGTATTTT.